These 23 T cell receptor beta chains were sequenced from one sample in a study of T-cell reconstitution after alpha-beta-depleted transplantation in children. The authors prepared the TCRbeta library with unique molecular identifiers. One entry per CDR3 protein, called by TCRdb with MiXCR from the PCR reads. Seen here are around 370,000 distinct CDR3 sequences, approximately 10% observed once, and the top ten hold around 2.3%. The sample was PBMCs from the stem cell graft donor, taken from the stem cell graft. These TCRs come from a human donor who donated a stem cell graft to a child with acute lymphoblastic leukemia.

The chain employs TRBV7-9 and TRBJ2-3; D is ambiguous. The V end lost 5 bases, the J end lost 2 bases, and 14 bases lay between the germline ends. This CDR3 contains 15 residues. Germline values: CDR1 SEHNR, CDR2 FQNEAQ (reference sequence). The CDR3 loop reads CASSPGSRNTDTQYF. In nucleotides, the CDR3 is TGTGCCAGCAGCCCAGGTAGCCGGAACACAGATACGCAGTATTTT.

This chain joins TRBV20-1 and TRBJ1-4; 11 bases line up with TRBD1. The CDR3 consists of 15 residues. Germline V gene lookup returns CDR1 DFQATT and CDR2 SNEGSKA (reference sequence). Germline trimming cut 5 bases from V and 8 bases from J; bases unmatched to any gene: 10. Here the CDR3 reads CSARPGTGGGEKLFF. The DNA for the CDR3 is TGCAGTGCTCGACCAGGGACAGGGGGGGGAGAAAAACTGTTTTTT.

J is TRBJ2-7 and V is TRBV19, with 7 positions matching TRBD2. V lost 3 bases, J lost 3 bases, and 5 bases stayed unmatched. From germline, CDR1 is LNHDA and CDR2 SQIVND (reference sequence). The CDR3 covers 14 residues. The CDR3 sequence: CASSMSSGSYEQYF. The CDR3 DNA is TGTGCCAGTAGTATGTCTAGCGGTAGCTACGAGCAGTACTTC.

The J gene is TRBJ2-7, the V gene TRBV21-1; TRBD2, the D gene given by the table, was not confirmed from the DNA. TRBV21-1 is annotated as a pseudogene. The CDR3 has 17 amino acids. The CDR3 sequence: CASSKDGTGTSFYEQYF. The CDR3 coding sequence is TGTGCCAGCAGCAAAGATGGAACCGGGACTAGCTTCTACGAGCAGTACTTC.

The table lists this clonotype with many counts. Here the CDR3 reads CASSFFPDSDTDTQYF. Written as DNA, the CDR3 is TGTGCCAGCAGCTTCTTTCCGGACAGCGACACAGATACGCAGTATTTT. V gene TRBV7-8 combines with J gene TRBJ2-3, with D maybe TRBD1 (6 bases). The germline CDR1 and CDR2 sequences are SGHVS and FQNEAQ. V lost 3 bases and J 2 bases, leaving 15 bases between the germline ends. The CDR3 totals 16 residues.

This clonotype has just a few counts. The chain employs TRBV12-3 or TRBV12-4 and TRBJ1-4; D is undetermined. V was cut by 5 bases and J by 2 bases, with 9 bases left in between. CDR3 length: 14 amino acids. CDR3 protein: CASSARGTNEKLFF. CDR3 DNA: TGTGCCAGCAGTGCTCGCGGGACTAATGAAAAACTGTTTTTT.

The rearrangement uses TRBV18 and TRBJ2-2, with 9 bases matching TRBD1. V shed 3 bases, J shed 4 bases, and the junction held 6 bases outside the gene matches. This CDR3 contains 16 residues. Germline CDR1 is KGHSH and CDR2 is LQKENI. CDR3 DNA: TGTGCCAGCTCACCTACGGGACAGGGATTCACCGGGGAGCTGTTTTTT. Its translation is CASSPTGQGFTGELFF.

The chain links TRBV12-3 or TRBV12-4 to TRBJ2-5, with 12 bases lining up with TRBD2. V lost 3 bases, J lost 3 bases, and 2 bases stayed unmatched. The CDR3 consists of 15 residues. The CDR3 region is CASSFLAGGEETQYF. CDR3 DNA: TGTGCCAGCAGTTTCCTAGCGGGAGGGGAAGAGACCCAGTACTTC.

This clonotype came up many times. Here the CDR3 DNA reads TGCGCCAGCAACGTGGGGGAGAACACCGGGGAGCTGTTTTTT. This translates into CASNVGENTGELFF. The chain is built from TRBV5-1 and TRBJ2-2; D possibly uses TRBD1 or TRBD2 (5 bases each). Germline CDR1 reads SGHRS; CDR2 reads YFSETQ. Trimming left V 6 bases short and J 1 base short, with 10 bases between. CDR3 size: 14 residues.

This clonotype was seen only a few times. The chain joins TRBV15 to TRBJ2-5; D unclear. There are 15 residues in the CDR3. The germline V gene encodes CDR1 LNHNV and CDR2 YYDKDF (reference sequence). Trimming pared 0 bases from V and 1 base from J, leaving 9 bases between. The CDR3 protein is CATSRDTAPQETQYF. The CDR3 bases are TGTGCCACCAGCAGAGATACGGCACCCCAAGAGACCCAGTACTTC.

This clonotype was detected only a few times. The chain combines TRBV7-2 with TRBJ2-1; 11 nucleotides agree with TRBD1. Germline CDR1 is SGHTA and CDR2 is FQGNSA. Losses at the gene ends were 5 bases for V and 8 bases for J; bases not matched to a gene: 8. The CDR3 length is 15 residues. The CDR3 DNA is TGTGCCAGCAGCCTCGGACAGGGGGCGCGGCATGAGCAGTTCTTC. Its protein product is CASSLGQGARHEQFF.

The chain combines TRBV7-9 with TRBJ2-2; 11 positions match TRBD2. The germline V gene encodes CDR1 SEHNR and CDR2 FQNEAQ (reference sequence). CDR3 size: 16 residues. V trimming: 2 bases; J trimming: 4 bases; junction bases outside the gene matches: 3. The CDR3: CASSLPSGRSTGELFF. The CDR3 DNA follows: TGTGCCAGCAGCTTACCTAGCGGGAGGTCCACCGGGGAGCTGTTTTTT.

Only a few counts were recorded for this clonotype. The chain uses TRBV11-1 and TRBJ2-2, with D possibly matching TRBD1 (6 bases). Deletions cut 5 bases from V and 5 bases from J, with 15 bases between. CDR3 length: 15 residues. Germline lookup yields CDR1 SGHAT and CDR2 FQDESV (reference sequence). DNA of the CDR3: TGTGCCAGCAGCACCCACGGGACAAATACCGGGGAGCTGTTTTTT. Protein product: CASSTHGTNTGELFF.

CDR3 nucleotides: TGTGCCACCAGCAGTCAGCAGGGGGCCCACACCGGGGAGCTGTTTTTT. Translated: CATSSQQGAHTGELFF. V gene TRBV15 combines with J gene TRBJ2-2, with 8 bases lining up with TRBD1. V was clipped by 3 bases and J by 3 bases; unmatched bases: 6. The CDR3 extends over 16 amino acids. Looked up from germline, CDR1 is LNHNV and CDR2 is YYDKDF (reference sequence).

This clonotype was seen ten or more times. The gene calls are TRBV4-3 and TRBJ2-7; perhaps TRBD2 as D (6 bases). The CDR3 spans 13 residues. The ends were cut back, 4 bases at V and 2 bases at J, with 9 bases in the middle. Germline-derived CDR1 and CDR2 are LGHNA and YSLEER. This CDR3 is CASSPGTPYEQYF. In nucleotides, the CDR3 is TGCGCCAGCAGCCCAGGGACTCCCTACGAGCAGTACTTC.

This clonotype was seen repeatedly, ten times or more. This chain connects TRBV21-1 to TRBJ1-2; the table's D call, TRBD1, was not checked against the DNA. TRBV21-1 is noted as a pseudogene. The length of the CDR3 is 11 residues. The CDR3 reads CASSLTDRIPF. The CDR3 DNA reads as TGTGCCAGCAGTCTAACGGACAGAATCCCCTTC.

The table lists this clonotype with a few counts. The chain uses TRBV6-9 and TRBJ2-6; possible D gene TRBD2, 6 bases. Per the germline V gene, CDR1 is MNHGY and CDR2 is SVAAGI. The CDR3 runs 16 residues. V dropped 4 bases and J dropped 2 bases, with 12 bases sitting between them. As DNA, the CDR3 is TGTGCCAGCAGTTCTACAAGGAGGGCTGGGGCCAACGTCCTGACTTTC. Residues: CASSSTRRAGANVLTF.

The rearrangement joins TRBV29-1 to TRBJ2-5, with D possibly matching TRBD1 (5 bases). V was trimmed by 0 bases and J by 4 bases, leaving 6 bases between them. The V gene's germline CDR1 is SQVTM and CDR2 ANQGSEA. The CDR3 consists of 12 residues. The CDR3 DNA is TGCAGCGTTGAAGAAGGGGTAGAGACCCAGTACTTC. It yields the protein CSVEEGVETQYF.

As concerns this clonotype: This may arise from a read error, as a much more abundant clone is one base away. This chain links TRBV7-2 with TRBJ2-2; D perhaps matches TRBD2 (5 bases). The germline CDR1 and CDR2 sequences are SGHTA and FQGNSA. The length of the CDR3 is 13 residues. CDR3 region: CASSFRPTGELVF. In DNA, the CDR3 is TGTGCCAGCAGCTTCAGGCCCACCGGGGAGCTGGTTTTT. Using reference TRBV7-2 and TRBJ2-2 for the parts outside the CDR3, the full variable domain is GAGVSQSPSNKVTEKGKDVELRCDPISGHTALYWYRQSLGQGLEFLIYFQGNSAPDKSGLPSDRFSAERTGGSVSTLTIQRTQQEDSAVYLCASSFRPTGELVFGEGSRLTVL.

This clonotype was seen many times. The V and J genes are TRBV12-3 or TRBV12-4 and TRBJ1-5; 8 nucleotides line up with TRBD1. V gave up 5 bases and J gave up 9 bases; unmatched junction bases: 12. The CDR3 loop spans 15 amino acids. In nucleotides, the CDR3 is TGTGCCAGCAGTCCCCGGACAGGGTCGGCGGCGCCCCAGCATTTT. This sequence encodes CASSPRTGSAAPQHF.

The V and J genes are TRBV30 and TRBJ2-1; TRBD2 matches at 7 bases. CDR3 length equals 12 residues. Germline V gives CDR1 GTSNPN, CDR2 SVGIG (reference sequence). After removal of 3 bases from V and 14 bases from J, the junction contained 10 bases not matched to a gene. CDR3 sequence: CAWRQDALAEFF. The CDR3 nucleotides are TGTGCCTGGAGGCAAGATGCGCTAGCGGAGTTCTTC.

This clonotype has just a few counts. The rearrangement links TRBV5-1 to TRBJ2-5; 8 nucleotides agree with TRBD1. The junction had 12 bases not matched to a gene; V was cut back by 0 bases and J by 5 bases. Germline loops: CDR1 SGHRS, CDR2 YFSETQ. This CDR3 has 17 residues. CDR3 loop: CASSLDARGLGLETQYF. CDR3 DNA sequence: TGCGCCAGCAGCTTGGATGCCAGGGGGCTGGGGTTGGAGACCCAGTACTTC.

This clonotype appeared a few times. The genes are TRBV3-1 and TRBJ1-1; a weak D match, TRBD1 (5 bases). CDR1 LGHDT and CDR2 YNNKEL come from the germline V gene (reference sequence). The V end lost 2 bases, the J end lost 4 bases, and 11 bases lay between the germline ends. The CDR3 sequence is 14 residues long. The CDR3: CASSQLGASTEAFF. CDR3 in DNA: TGTGCCAGCAGCCAACTAGGGGCGAGCACTGAAGCTTTCTTT.